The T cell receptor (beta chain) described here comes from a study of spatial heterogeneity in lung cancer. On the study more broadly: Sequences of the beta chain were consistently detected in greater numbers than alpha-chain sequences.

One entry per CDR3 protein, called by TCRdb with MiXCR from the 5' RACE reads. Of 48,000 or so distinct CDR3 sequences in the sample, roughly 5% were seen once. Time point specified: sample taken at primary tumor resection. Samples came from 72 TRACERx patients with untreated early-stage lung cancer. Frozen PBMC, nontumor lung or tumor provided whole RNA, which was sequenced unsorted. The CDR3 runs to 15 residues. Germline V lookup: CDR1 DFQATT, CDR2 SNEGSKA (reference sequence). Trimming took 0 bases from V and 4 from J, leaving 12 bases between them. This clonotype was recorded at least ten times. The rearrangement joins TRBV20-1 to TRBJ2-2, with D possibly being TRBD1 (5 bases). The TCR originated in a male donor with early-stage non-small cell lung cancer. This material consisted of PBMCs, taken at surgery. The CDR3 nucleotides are TGCAGTGCTAGAGATCGCAGGGTGAGCACCGGGGAGCTGTTTTTT. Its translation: CSARDRRVSTGELFF.